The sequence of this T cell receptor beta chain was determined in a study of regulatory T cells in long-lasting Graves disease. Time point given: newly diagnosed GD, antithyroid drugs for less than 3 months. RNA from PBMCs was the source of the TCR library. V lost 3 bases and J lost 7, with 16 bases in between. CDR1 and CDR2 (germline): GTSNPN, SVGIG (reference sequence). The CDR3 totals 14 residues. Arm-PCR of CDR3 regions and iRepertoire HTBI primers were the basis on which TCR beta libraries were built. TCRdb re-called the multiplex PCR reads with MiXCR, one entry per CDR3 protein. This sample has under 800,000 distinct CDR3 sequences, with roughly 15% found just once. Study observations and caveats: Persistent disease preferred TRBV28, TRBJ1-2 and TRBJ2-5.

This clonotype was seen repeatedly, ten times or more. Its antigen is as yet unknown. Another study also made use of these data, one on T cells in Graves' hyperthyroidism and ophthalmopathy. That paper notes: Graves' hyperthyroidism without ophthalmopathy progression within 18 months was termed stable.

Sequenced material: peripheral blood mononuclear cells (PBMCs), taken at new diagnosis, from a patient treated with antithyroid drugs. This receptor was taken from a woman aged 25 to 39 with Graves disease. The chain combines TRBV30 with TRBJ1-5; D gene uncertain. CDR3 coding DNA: TGTGCCTGGAGGGGCGGGGAGGCACGACAGCCCCAGCATTTT. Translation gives CAWRGGEARQPQHF.